This TCR beta chain comes out of a study of PD-L1 blockade in urothelial cancer (dated by TCRdb to about 2017). Notes on the research overall: Therapy was started around 2014 for all patients, and atezolizumab 1,200 mg was administered intravenously every 3 weeks. Blood samples were analyzed at two time points: 3 weeks after treatment start (second dose) and 6 weeks after treatment start. Pretreatment tumor samples and matched peripheral blood, collected serially before and after atezolizumab treatment, underwent TCR sequencing. A median of roughly 140,000 T cells and 85,000 or so unique TCRs was obtained from blood samples, and a median clonality of roughly 0.08 was observed. In the same patients who had TCR sequencing, pretreatment tumors also underwent whole exome sequencing and RNA sequencing. Patients had an ECOG performance status of 0 or 1 and had received between 0 and 3 prior chemotherapy regimens. The study was an exploratory multi-omic analysis of somatic, immune and clinical correlates of response to PD-L1 blockade with atezolizumab in urothelial cancer. Under 30 patients had pretreatment blood TCR-seq, about 25 had at least one posttreatment blood collection, and about 25 had tumor TCR-seq. Roughly nine patients achieved durable clinical benefit and 20 did not. About 90% of the 29 patients were identified as males with urothelial cancer of bladder origin, and a prior smoking history was reported by 18 of 29 patients. Durable clinical benefit meant progression-free survival longer than 6 months, and TCR features were also tested against progression-free and overall survival.

This clone was detected once. Its target antigen remains unknown. No qualities accompany the bases; no much larger clone lies one base away. Including the terminal cysteine and phenylalanine, the CDR3 comprises 16 residues. The kept DNA is CDR3 alone, 48 bases in frame from the first base. The junction shows trimming of 7 bases on V and 2 bases on J, and the gene matches do not reach 10 bases of it. Via the germline V gene, CDR1 is LGHNA and CDR2 YNFKEQ. A cohort of about 30 patients with locally advanced or metastatic urothelial carcinoma, treated at Memorial Sloan Kettering on a trial protocol, was included. Peripheral blood mononuclear cells were collected pretreatment and during treatment, at between 1 and 8 total time points per patient. The Qiagen DNeasy Blood extraction kit was used to purify genomic DNA from total PBMCs and from tumor samples. PBMCs were collected pretreatment and during treatment, and were isolated and stored as previously described.

Each PCR received spiked-in synthetic TCR analog templates so that absolute template abundance could be estimated from read counts. TCRbeta CDR3 regions were amplified from genomic DNA with bias-controlled V and J gene primers using the immunoSEQ assay. Sequencing of rearranged TCRbeta segments was done at approximately 20X coverage. The paper's data handling went like this. Sequencing errors were corrected by clustering, and CDR3s were annotated against IMGT so that V, D and J genes could be assigned. Downstream analyses used only productive TCRbeta rearrangements, leaving out any out-of-frame or stop-codon sequences. To compute clonality, Shannon entropy was normalized by the log of the number of unique productive sequences and then subtracted from one. Clones differing between time points or between blood and tumor were identified by Fisher's exact test with Benjamini-Hochberg correction at adjusted p below 0.01. The table was pulled from immuneACCESS by TCRdb, which kept in-frame rearrangements only. Such tables lose some clones; where checked, under half of the loss comes from unresolved V genes, and the rest has no known cause. V and J calls plus clone size are reproduced from that table; the DNA served to infer D and trimming. Across this sample there are some 50,000 clones, with about 91% seen only once. About 4.2% of the sample is held by the ten biggest clonotypes.

The investigation overall reported the following: Because of the small sample size (n of about 30) and the many exploratory analyses performed, the results are intended to be regarded as hypothesis-generating. Patients with durable benefit showed greater expansion of tumor-associated TCR clones in peripheral blood 3 weeks after starting treatment (n = 22, p = 0.022). Improved progression-free and overall survival was found to be associated with pretreatment peripheral blood TCR clonality below the median.

This clonotype was sampled from a man at least 80 years old with urothelial cancer. The material sequenced was PBMCs, taken around atezolizumab (anti-PD-L1) treatment. The chain couples TRBV4-2 to TRBJ2-5; TRBD2 matches 10 bases in the middle. The DNA sequence is TGTGCCAGCAAAATGGCACTAGCGGGACCACAAGAGACCCAGTACTTC. This sequence encodes CASKMALAGPQETQYF.